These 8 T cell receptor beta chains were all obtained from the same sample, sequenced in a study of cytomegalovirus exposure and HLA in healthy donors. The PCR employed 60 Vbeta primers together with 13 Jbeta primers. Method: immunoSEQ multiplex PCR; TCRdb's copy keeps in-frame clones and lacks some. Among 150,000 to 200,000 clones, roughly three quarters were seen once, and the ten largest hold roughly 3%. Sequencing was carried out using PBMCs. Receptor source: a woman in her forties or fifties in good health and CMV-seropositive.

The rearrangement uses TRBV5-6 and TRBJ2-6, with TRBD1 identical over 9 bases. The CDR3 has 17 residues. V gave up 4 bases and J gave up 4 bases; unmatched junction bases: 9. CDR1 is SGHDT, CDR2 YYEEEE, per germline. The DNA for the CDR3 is TGTGCCAGCAGCACCGGGACAGGGTCCGCCGGGGCCAACGTCCTGACTTTC. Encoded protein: CASSTGTGSAGANVLTF.

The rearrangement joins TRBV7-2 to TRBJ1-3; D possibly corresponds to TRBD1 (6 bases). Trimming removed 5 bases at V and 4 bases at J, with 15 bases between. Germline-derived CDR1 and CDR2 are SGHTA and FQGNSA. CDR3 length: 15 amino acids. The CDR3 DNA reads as TGTGCCAGCAGCCGGGGAGGGGGTTCCGGAAACACCATATATTTT. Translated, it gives CASSRGGGSGNTIYF.

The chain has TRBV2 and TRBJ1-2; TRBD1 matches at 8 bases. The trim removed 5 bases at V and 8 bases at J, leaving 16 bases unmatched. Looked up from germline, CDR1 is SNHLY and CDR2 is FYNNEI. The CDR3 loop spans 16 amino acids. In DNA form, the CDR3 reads TGTGCCAGCAGTCCTTCAACGACCCAGGGGGCGAAGGGCTACACCTTC. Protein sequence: CASSPSTTQGAKGYTF.

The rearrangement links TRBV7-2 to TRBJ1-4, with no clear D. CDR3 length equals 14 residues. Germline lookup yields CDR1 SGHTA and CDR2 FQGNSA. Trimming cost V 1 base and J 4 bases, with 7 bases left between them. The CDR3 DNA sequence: TGTGCCAGCAGCTTAGATAGGAGTAATGAAAAACTGTTTTTT. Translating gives CASSLDRSNEKLFF.

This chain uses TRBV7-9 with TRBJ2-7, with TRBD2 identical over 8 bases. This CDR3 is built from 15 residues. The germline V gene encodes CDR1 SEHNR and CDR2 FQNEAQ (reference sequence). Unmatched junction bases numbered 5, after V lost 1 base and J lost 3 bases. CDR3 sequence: CASSLVSGGLYEQYF. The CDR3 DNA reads TGTGCCAGCAGCTTAGTAAGCGGGGGCCTCTACGAGCAGTACTTC.

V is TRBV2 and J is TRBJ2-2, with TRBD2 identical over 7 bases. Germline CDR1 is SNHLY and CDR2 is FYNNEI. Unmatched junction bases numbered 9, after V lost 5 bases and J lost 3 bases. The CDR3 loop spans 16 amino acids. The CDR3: CASSIGRQLDTGELFF. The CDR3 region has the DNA TGTGCCAGCAGTATCGGGAGGCAGCTCGACACCGGGGAGCTGTTTTTT.

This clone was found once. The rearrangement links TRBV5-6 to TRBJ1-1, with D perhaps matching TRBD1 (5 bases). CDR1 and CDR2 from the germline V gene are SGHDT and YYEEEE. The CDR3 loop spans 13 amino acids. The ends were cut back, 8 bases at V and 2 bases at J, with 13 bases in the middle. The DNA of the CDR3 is TGTGCCAGGGGGGGGATTTTTAACACTGAAGCTTTCTTT. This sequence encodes CARGGIFNTEAFF.

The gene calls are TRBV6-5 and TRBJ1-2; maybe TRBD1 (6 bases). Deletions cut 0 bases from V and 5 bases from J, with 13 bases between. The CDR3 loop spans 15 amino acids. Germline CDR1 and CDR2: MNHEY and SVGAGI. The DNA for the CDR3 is TGTGCCAGCAGTTACTCCCCCGACAGGCTTTATGGCTACACCTTC. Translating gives CASSYSPDRLYGYTF.